The rows below give T cell receptor beta chains drawn from one sample of a study of cytomegalovirus exposure and HLA in healthy donors. TCRdb's copy holds only in-frame clones and misses some; the assay was immunoSEQ multiplex PCR. The repertoire holds around 74,000 clones, with approximately 86% as singletons. Sequencing used PBMCs. These receptors came from a man aged 25 to 45 in good health and CMV-seronegative. Each CDR3 is given with its conserved first and last residue. A D gene is named only where the DNA matches it firmly. Clone size is given for some rows only: seen once, a few or many times, or a class if the clone is expanded.

v_call: TRBV5-1
clone_size: NA
d_call: TRBD1
j_call: TRBJ1-1
cdr3_aa: CASSLSGGFNTEAFF
cdr3_nt: TGCGCCAGCAGCTTATCAGGGGGGTTTAACACTGAAGCTTTCTTT

v_call: TRBV13
clone_size: NA
d_call: TRBD1
j_call: TRBJ2-4
cdr3_aa: CASSLGWGRQGAAVAKNIQYF
cdr3_nt: TGTGCCAGCAGCTTAGGATGGGGCAGACAGGGGGCGGCGGTGGCCAAAAACATTCAGTACTTC

v_call: TRBV7-3
clone_size: NA
d_call: NA
j_call: TRBJ1-1
cdr3_aa: CASATGPNTEAFF
cdr3_nt: TGTGCCAGTGCCACAGGGCCGAACACTGAAGCTTTCTTT

v_call: TRBV7-9
clone_size: NA
d_call: NA
j_call: TRBJ1-1
cdr3_aa: CASSSSRGNTEAFF
cdr3_nt: TGTGCCAGCAGCTCGTCAAGGGGGAACACTGAAGCTTTCTTT

v_call: TRBV7-2
clone_size: NA
d_call: NA
j_call: TRBJ2-1
cdr3_aa: CASSLGETEQFF
cdr3_nt: TGTGCCAGCAGCTTAGGAGAAACTGAGCAGTTCTTC

v_call: TRBV27
clone_size: NA
d_call: TRBD2
j_call: TRBJ2-3
cdr3_aa: CASSSGRASTDTQYF
cdr3_nt: TGTGCCAGCAGTAGCGGGAGGGCTAGCACAGATACGCAGTATTTT

v_call: TRBV5-1
clone_size: NA
d_call: TRBD2
j_call: TRBJ2-4
cdr3_aa: CASSSMTSGRAFDIQYF
cdr3_nt: TGCGCCAGCAGCTCGATGACTAGCGGGAGGGCCTTTGACATTCAGTACTTC

v_call: TRBV10-3
clone_size: NA
d_call: TRBD2
j_call: TRBJ2-1
cdr3_aa: CAITATSNLYNEQFF
cdr3_nt: TGTGCCATCACCGCGACTAGCAACCTATATAATGAGCAGTTCTTC

v_call: TRBV6-5
clone_size: once
d_call: NA
j_call: TRBJ2-5
cdr3_aa: CASSYATGTQYF
cdr3_nt: TGTGCCAGCAGTTACGCCACTGGGACCCAGTACTTC

v_call: TRBV4-3
clone_size: NA
d_call: TRBD1
j_call: TRBJ1-2
cdr3_aa: CASSSFQQGAGGYTF
cdr3_nt: TGCGCCAGCAGCTCCTTTCAACAGGGGGCGGGAGGCTACACCTTC

v_call: TRBV6-1
clone_size: NA
d_call: TRBD2
j_call: TRBJ2-3
cdr3_aa: CASSEGLAGGSDTQYF
cdr3_nt: TGTGCCAGCAGTGAAGGTTTGGCGGGAGGGTCAGATACGCAGTATTTT

v_call: TRBV30
clone_size: NA
d_call: TRBD2
j_call: TRBJ2-3
cdr3_aa: CAWSRTSGSTDTQYF
cdr3_nt: TGTGCCTGGAGTCGGACTAGCGGGAGCACAGATACGCAGTATTTT

v_call: TRBV16
clone_size: few
d_call: TRBD1
j_call: TRBJ1-6
cdr3_aa: CASSPSGQGDSPLHF
cdr3_nt: TGTGCCAGCAGCCCATCAGGACAGGGGGATTCACCCCTCCACTTT

v_call: TRBV7-9
clone_size: NA
d_call: TRBD1
j_call: TRBJ2-1
cdr3_aa: CASSSGQGYNEQFF
cdr3_nt: TGTGCCAGCAGCTCGGGACAGGGCTACAATGAGCAGTTCTTC

v_call: TRBV11-1
clone_size: NA
d_call: NA
j_call: TRBJ2-5
cdr3_aa: CASSHNREETQYF
cdr3_nt: TGTGCCAGCAGCCACAACAGGGAAGAGACCCAGTACTTC

v_call: TRBV4-1
clone_size: NA
d_call: NA
j_call: TRBJ1-2
cdr3_aa: CASSERGRDSNYGYTF
cdr3_nt: TGCGCCAGCAGCGAAAGGGGCCGAGACTCTAACTATGGCTACACCTTC

v_call: TRBV2
clone_size: few
d_call: NA
j_call: TRBJ1-5
cdr3_aa: CASSAVGREQPQHF
cdr3_nt: TGTGCCAGCAGTGCTGTGGGTCGGGAACAGCCCCAGCATTTT

v_call: TRBV27
clone_size: NA
d_call: NA
j_call: TRBJ2-7
cdr3_aa: CASSSVAGRDEQYF
cdr3_nt: TGTGCCAGCAGTTCGGTGGCGGGGAGAGACGAGCAGTACTTC

v_call: TRBV11-3
clone_size: NA
d_call: TRBD1
j_call: TRBJ2-7
cdr3_aa: CASSLGTGGYEQYF
cdr3_nt: TGTGCCAGCAGCTTAGGGACAGGGGGATACGAGCAGTACTTC

v_call: TRBV7-2
clone_size: NA
d_call: TRBD1
j_call: TRBJ1-5
cdr3_aa: CASSLVGQHSNQPQHF
cdr3_nt: TGTGCCAGCAGCTTAGTGGGACAGCATAGCAATCAGCCCCAGCATTTT

v_call: TRBV6-6
clone_size: NA
d_call: NA
j_call: TRBJ2-3
cdr3_aa: CASTKRGYVSTDTQYF
cdr3_nt: TGTGCCAGCACCAAAAGGGGCTACGTTAGCACAGATACGCAGTATTTT

v_call: TRBV5-5
clone_size: NA
d_call: NA
j_call: TRBJ2-7
cdr3_aa: CASSLTGRGEQYF
cdr3_nt: TGTGCCAGCAGCTTAACAGGGCGAGGCGAGCAGTACTTC

v_call: TRBV9
clone_size: NA
d_call: NA
j_call: TRBJ1-6
cdr3_aa: CASSRVGDSPLHF
cdr3_nt: TGTGCCAGCAGTCGGGTAGGGGATTCACCCCTCCACTTT

v_call: TRBV4-2
clone_size: NA
d_call: TRBD1
j_call: TRBJ2-3
cdr3_aa: CASSQAGQAPDTQYF
cdr3_nt: TGTGCCAGCAGCCAAGCGGGACAGGCCCCAGATACGCAGTATTTT

v_call: TRBV6-1
clone_size: NA
d_call: NA
j_call: TRBJ1-5
cdr3_aa: CASSGGTGISIQPQHF
cdr3_nt: TGTGCCAGCAGTGGGGGAACAGGGATCTCCATTCAGCCCCAGCATTTT

v_call: TRBV4-1
clone_size: NA
d_call: TRBD1
j_call: TRBJ1-2
cdr3_aa: CASSQFPTGLYGYTF
cdr3_nt: TGCGCCAGCAGCCAATTTCCGACAGGGCTTTATGGCTACACCTTC

v_call: TRBV9
clone_size: NA
d_call: TRBD1
j_call: TRBJ1-3
cdr3_aa: CASSGRTTTGDSGNTIYF
cdr3_nt: TGTGCCAGCAGCGGCAGAACGACGACAGGGGACTCTGGAAACACCATATATTTT

v_call: TRBV6-5
clone_size: NA
d_call: TRBD1
j_call: TRBJ2-5
cdr3_aa: CASSYSGQGGETQYF
cdr3_nt: TGTGCCAGCAGTTACTCGGGACAGGGCGGAGAGACCCAGTACTTC

v_call: TRBV7-9
clone_size: NA
d_call: TRBD1
j_call: TRBJ1-2
cdr3_aa: CASSLEGANGYTF
cdr3_nt: TGTGCCAGCAGCTTAGAGGGGGCGAATGGCTACACCTTC

v_call: TRBV29-1
clone_size: NA
d_call: NA
j_call: TRBJ2-6
cdr3_aa: CSVGTSGANVLTF
cdr3_nt: TGCAGCGTGGGGACATCTGGGGCCAACGTCCTGACTTTC